This T cell receptor beta chain was captured in a study of T cells of healthy individuals. TCRdb redid the calling of the 5' RACE reads with MiXCR, one entry per CDR3 protein. Of about 96,000 distinct CDR3 sequences listed, roughly a sixth are singletons. This clonotype was observed a handful of times. The CDR3 consists of 13 residues. V trimming: 6 bases; J trimming: 4 bases; junction bases outside the gene matches: 3. The clonotype comes from a human donor in good health. The chain has TRBV12-3 or TRBV12-4 and TRBJ1-2; 9 nucleotides align to TRBD1. The DNA for the CDR3 is TGTGCCAGCAGCTCGGACAGGGGCTATGGCTACACCTTC. This encodes CASSSDRGYGYTF.